This TCR beta chain was profiled in a study of metastatic and nonmetastatic thyroid tumors. On the study more broadly: A comparison of repertoires was made across blood and tumor or nodule tissue from malignant and benign thyroid patients.

V was clipped by 6 bases and J by 5 bases, with 10 bases between them. The germline V gene has CDR1 MDHEN and CDR2 SYDVKM. The CDR3 has 12 amino acids. No patient had received any treatment before thyroid surgery. This clone was seen a few times. The antigen is not known. In the original workflow: A classifier for distant metastasis in papillary thyroid cancer was constructed using CDR3 differences observed across clinicopathological groups. TCRdb reassembled clones from the PCR reads with MiXCR. These V and J calls rely on TCRdb rather than the paper's analysis. The data show over 45,000 clones, over 20% seen once. Regarding the study as a whole: Across blood and tumor, TCR beta diversity in malignant thyroid tumors was reportedly significantly higher than in benign nodules.

Sample: blood. This clonotype was sampled from a male donor with papillary thyroid cancer or a benign thyroid nodule (not recorded which). Some clones in this sample may be carry-over from other donors' samples. This chain joins TRBV28 and TRBJ1-2; no firm D call. CDR3 sequence: CASSLDGYGYTF. In DNA form, the CDR3 reads TGTGCCAGCAGCCTCGACGGGTATGGCTACACCTTC.